Shown below are 25 T cell receptor beta chains from a single sample sequenced in a study of blood T cells in healthy people across ages (dated by TCRdb to the mid-2010s). Library preparation was by 5' RACE. Sequencing was performed on an Illumina HiSeq 2500. A second PCR of roughly 7 to 12 cycles was run with a J-beta primer mix and a sample-barcoded 5' primer. TCRdb applied fastp at Q25 and MiXCR to the public reads, then kept only in-frame beta chains. Every distinct CDR3 protein forms one entry, paired with its most common genes and DNA. This sample lists approximately 690,000 distinct CDR3 sequences; roughly 53% were detected once. The ten largest account for approximately 37% of the sample. Specimen: blood. All receptors derive from a man aged 55 to 70 in good health.

This chain connects TRBV7-9 to TRBJ2-1; D might be TRBD1 or TRBD2, each matching 6 bases. Trimming shortened V by 2 bases and J by 6 bases, and 14 bases separated the two germline ends. CDR3 length: 15 amino acids. The V gene's germline CDR1 is SEHNR and CDR2 FQNEAQ (reference sequence). This chain's CDR3 is CASSLWGAGVNEQFF. CDR3 in DNA: TGTGCCAGCAGCTTATGGGGGGCAGGGGTCAATGAGCAGTTCTTC.

This clonotype was seen many times. The J gene is TRBJ2-6, the V gene TRBV5-1; 9 nucleotides align to TRBD1. The CDR3 has 17 residues. CDR1 is SGHRS, CDR2 YFSETQ, per germline. The V and J ends lost 0 bases and 2 bases, in that order; junction bases with no gene match: 3. The CDR3 bases are TGCGCCAGCAGCTTGGAGACAGGGGGAACTGGGGCCAACGTCCTGACTTTC. Protein sequence: CASSLETGGTGANVLTF. Looking up the rest from reference TRBV5-1 and TRBJ2-6 gives the full variable domain: KAGVTQTPRYLIKTRGQQVTLSCSPISGHRSVSWYQQTPGQGLQFLFEYFSETQRNKGNFPGRFSGRQFSNSRSEMNVSTLELGDSALYLCASSLETGGTGANVLTFGAGSRLTVL.

This clonotype was recorded only once. This chain links TRBV19 with TRBJ1-1; D is uncertain. The CDR3 contains 14 residues. V was pared by 3 bases and J by 0 bases, with 8 bases between. The germline V gene has CDR1 LNHDA and CDR2 SQIVND (reference sequence). In nucleotides, the CDR3 is TGTGCCAGTAGTATTGGCCCCATGAACACTGAAGCTTTCTTT. Its protein product is CASSIGPMNTEAFF.

The chain uses TRBV3-1 and TRBJ2-7; a possible D gene is TRBD1 (6 bases). Germline V gene sequence: CDR1 LGHDT, CDR2 YNNKEL (reference sequence). This CDR3 spans 16 amino acids. V lost 2 bases to trimming and J lost 1 base, with 15 bases between them. The CDR3 reads CASSQPHTGMSYEQYF. The CDR3 region has the DNA TGTGCCAGCAGCCAACCCCATACAGGGATGTCCTACGAGCAGTACTTC.

V gene TRBV12-3 or TRBV12-4 combines with J gene TRBJ2-4; 10 positions agree with TRBD1. V gave up 5 bases and J gave up 13 bases; unmatched junction bases: 5. The CDR3 consists of 12 residues. Written as DNA, the CDR3 is TGTGCCAGCAGTAACGGACAGGGGGAGCAGTACTTC. Its translation: CASSNGQGEQYF.

This rearrangement joins TRBV20-1 to TRBJ2-1, with D tentatively TRBD1 or TRBD2 (6 bases each). The CDR3 sequence is 12 residues long. CDR1 is DFQATT, CDR2 SNEGSKA, per germline (reference sequence). Trimming removed 8 bases at V and 7 bases at J, with 15 bases between. CDR3 sequence reads: CSPYRAGNEQFF. CDR3 DNA: TGCAGTCCTTACAGGGCGGGGAATGAGCAGTTCTTC.

V gene TRBV3-1 combines with J gene TRBJ1-4; D not resolved. Germline assignment: CDR1 LGHDT and CDR2 YNNKEL (reference sequence). The CDR3 is 15 amino acids. V was clipped by 3 bases and J by 8 bases, with 16 bases between them. CDR3 region: CASSQATGISEKLFF. The CDR3 nucleotides read TGTGCCAGCAGCCAGGCGACGGGGATAAGCGAAAAACTGTTTTTT.

This clonotype has just one count. The chain uses TRBV12-3 or TRBV12-4 and TRBJ1-5; 7 nucleotides align to TRBD1. The CDR3 covers 15 residues. Trimming took 7 bases from V and 1 from J; bases not matched to a gene: 7. The CDR3 reads CASTSRGGSNQPQHF. In DNA, the CDR3 is TGTGCCAGCACCTCCAGGGGGGGAAGCAATCAGCCCCAGCATTTT.

V usage is TRBV5-1 and J usage is TRBJ1-5, with D hard to call. Germline V CDR1 and CDR2: SGHRS, YFSETQ. The CDR3 spans 15 residues. Trimming took off 1 base at V and 4 bases at J, with 12 bases between the two ends. CDR3: CASSLQDGSNQPQHF. CDR3 DNA sequence: TGCGCCAGCAGCTTGCAGGACGGTTCAAATCAGCCCCAGCATTTT.

The chain employs TRBV14 and TRBJ2-4, with TRBD2 as a possible D gene (5 bases). With the DNA end fitting TRBJ2-7 better, the J assignment may be wrong. This CDR3 has 11 residues. The germline V gene encodes CDR1 SGHDN and CDR2 FVKESK. The CDR3 DNA follows: TGTGCCAGCAGCCACGGGAACGAGCAGTACTTC. Translated: CASSHGNEQYF.

This clonotype occurred a few times. The rearrangement uses TRBV20-1 and TRBJ2-7; 10 nucleotides line up with TRBD2. Germline lookup yields CDR1 DFQATT and CDR2 SNEGSKA (reference sequence). The CDR3 contains 15 residues. With V trimmed by 1 base and J by 4 bases, 7 bases remained unmatched. In nucleotides, the CDR3 is TGCAGTGCTAGAGTACCGCAGACTAGCGGGTACGAGCAGTACTTC. Its translation: CSARVPQTSGYEQYF.

The chain links TRBV29-1 to TRBJ2-4, with D possibly TRBD2 on 6 matching bases. V lost 7 bases, J lost 6 bases, and 16 bases lay in between. The CDR3 is 13 residues long. From germline, CDR1 is SQVTM and CDR2 ANQGSEA. CDR3 region: CSGTQGGGNIQYF. CDR3 bases: TGCAGCGGGACGCAGGGAGGAGGAAACATTCAGTACTTC.

This clonotype has more than one count but fewer than ten. The genes are TRBV29-1 and TRBJ2-7; no definite D call. V lost 7 bases to trimming and J lost 5 bases, with 21 bases between them. This CDR3 contains 14 residues. Germline loops: CDR1 SQVTM, CDR2 ANQGSEA. CDR3 sequence (DNA): TGCAGCGCCGCTTACAGCCAAGGGTCTGACGAGCAGTACTTC. Translated, it gives CSAAYSQGSDEQYF.

The chain uses TRBV5-1 and TRBJ1-6; D is unclear. This CDR3 has 13 residues. Trimming cost V 4 bases and J 7 bases, with 9 bases left between them. The germline CDR1 and CDR2 sequences are SGHRS and YFSETQ. In DNA form, the CDR3 reads TGCGCCAGCAGCCCGGACCCAAATTCACCCCTCCACTTT. Protein: CASSPDPNSPLHF.

The chain joins TRBV5-6 to TRBJ2-3; TRBD2 matches at 7 bases. Germline CDR1 reads SGHDT; CDR2 reads YYEEEE. The CDR3 extends over 15 amino acids. With 1 base clipped from V and 0 bases from J, the junction kept 2 bases outside the gene matches. The CDR3 coding sequence is TGTGCCAGCAGCTTGAGCGGGATTAGCACAGATACGCAGTATTTT. The encoded protein is CASSLSGISTDTQYF.

In DNA form, the CDR3 reads TGTGCCAGCAGCTTAGTTGGGGGGCCTGACACAGATACGCAGTATTTT. It codes for CASSLVGGPDTDTQYF. The rearrangement links TRBV7-9 to TRBJ2-3; D may be TRBD1 or TRBD2 (6 bases each). The V and J ends lost 1 base and 2 bases respectively, with 13 bases between them. The CDR3 contains 16 residues. Germline CDR1 and CDR2: SEHNR and FQNEAQ (reference sequence).

The chain is built from TRBV28 and TRBJ1-4, with D hard to call. Trimming removed 3 bases from V and 0 bases from J, with 8 bases in between. The CDR3 is 15 residues long. Germline loops: CDR1 MDHEN, CDR2 SYDVKM. CDR3: CASSFIPATNEKLFF. CDR3 bases: TGTGCCAGCAGTTTTATCCCCGCAACTAATGAAAAACTGTTTTTT.

CDR3 sequence reads: CSARLAFPGTTNTGELFF. The CDR3, as DNA: TGCAGTGCTAGACTAGCATTTCCCGGGACCACGAACACCGGGGAGCTGTTTTTT. The V call is TRBV20-1, the J call TRBJ2-2; D is tentatively TRBD1 or TRBD2 (5 bases each). Trimming removed 2 bases from V and 0 bases from J, with 19 bases in between. Germline-derived CDR1 and CDR2 are DFQATT and SNEGSKA (reference sequence). The CDR3 has 18 amino acids.

The rearrangement joins TRBV12-3 or TRBV12-4 to TRBJ2-1; D is perhaps TRBD1 (6 bases). Trimming took 7 bases from V and 3 from J, leaving 13 bases between them. This CDR3 comprises 14 residues. CDR3 sequence: CASNGDNYYNEQFF. The CDR3 DNA reads TGTGCCAGCAATGGGGACAACTACTACAATGAGCAGTTCTTC.

The CDR3 DNA is TGCGCCAGCAGCGTCGACAGGGGGCGGGATGGCTACACCTTC. Translation: CASSVDRGRDGYTF. The genes are TRBV5-1 and TRBJ1-2, with TRBD1 identical over 10 bases. The trim removed 4 bases at V and 6 bases at J, leaving 6 bases unmatched. Germline CDR1 reads SGHRS; CDR2 reads YFSETQ. The CDR3 has 14 residues. Using reference TRBV5-1 and TRBJ1-2 for the parts outside the CDR3, the full variable domain is KAGVTQTPRYLIKTRGQQVTLSCSPISGHRSVSWYQQTPGQGLQFLFEYFSETQRNKGNFPGRFSGRQFSNSRSEMNVSTLELGDSALYLCASSVDRGRDGYTFGSGTRLTVV.

The chain is built from TRBV12-3 or TRBV12-4 and TRBJ2-5; 12 bases map to TRBD2. The CDR3 covers 15 residues. The V and J ends lost 5 bases and 6 bases, in that order; junction bases with no gene match: 7. CDR3 in amino acids: CASSPSGGASQTQYF. As DNA, the CDR3 is TGTGCCAGCAGTCCTAGCGGGGGGGCCTCCCAGACCCAGTACTTC.

The V and J genes are TRBV4-2 and TRBJ2-5, with 10 nucleotides matching TRBD1. Germline values: CDR1 LGHNA, CDR2 YNFKEQ. The CDR3 contains 17 residues. V gave up 0 bases and J gave up 5 bases; unmatched junction bases: 9. Here the CDR3 reads CASSQDYGTGVRETQYF. The CDR3 bases are TGTGCCAGCAGCCAAGATTACGGGACAGGGGTTCGGGAGACCCAGTACTTC.

With regard to this clonotype: The junction and the germline gene differ at one end; a read error may be behind it. The chain couples TRBV6-1 to TRBJ2-1; no clear D. The CDR3 is made up of 14 amino acids. From germline, CDR1 is MNHNS and CDR2 SASEGT. For the CDR3, the DNA is TGTGCCAGCAGCAGTCCAATTACGGTCAATGGGCAGTTCTTC. This translates into CASSSPITVNGQFF.

This clonotype was counted between two and nine times. The CDR3 region has the DNA TGCAGTGTATCTCCGGGACAGGGTTTAAACATTCAGTACTTC. This encodes CSVSPGQGLNIQYF. The gene calls are TRBV20-1 and TRBJ2-4; TRBD1 agrees at 9 bases. This CDR3 is 14 amino acids long. Per germline, CDR1 DFQATT and CDR2 SNEGSKA (reference sequence). Trimming took 7 bases from V and 6 from J; bases not matched to a gene: 10.

This clonotype has only a few counts. The V call is TRBV7-2, the J call TRBJ1-4; D gene unclear. The V end was cut by 2 bases, the J end by 8 bases, with 15 bases between. Germline loops: CDR1 SGHTA, CDR2 FQGNSA. The CDR3 loop spans 15 amino acids. For the CDR3, the DNA is TGTGCCAGCAGCTTATTGGGCGGAGCTTGGGAAAAACTGTTTTTT. Protein product: CASSLLGGAWEKLFF.